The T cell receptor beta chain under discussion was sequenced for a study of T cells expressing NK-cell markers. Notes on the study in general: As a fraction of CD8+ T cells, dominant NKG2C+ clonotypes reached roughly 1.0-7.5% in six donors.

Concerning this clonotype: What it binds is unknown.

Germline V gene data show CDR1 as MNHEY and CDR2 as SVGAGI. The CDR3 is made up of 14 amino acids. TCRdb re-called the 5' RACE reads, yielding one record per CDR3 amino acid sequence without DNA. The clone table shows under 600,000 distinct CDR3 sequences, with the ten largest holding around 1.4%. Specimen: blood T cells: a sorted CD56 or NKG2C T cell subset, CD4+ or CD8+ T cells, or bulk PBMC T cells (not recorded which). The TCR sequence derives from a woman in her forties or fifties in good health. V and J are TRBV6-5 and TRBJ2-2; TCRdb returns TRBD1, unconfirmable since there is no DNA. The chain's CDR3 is CATEGQTNTGELFF.